This TCR beta chain emerged from a study of blood T cell repertoires in COVID-19 (dated by TCRdb to 2020 to 2021). With respect to the entire study: The collaborator samples originated in the United States, Italy and Spain and spanned the acute and convalescent phases of COVID-19. Subjects who had been exposed to COVID-19, were actively infected with it, or had recovered from it provided the deeply sampled blood TCRbeta repertoires that made up the dataset. The samples were drawn from two sources: the first 160 participants of the ongoing ImmuneRACE study, and 1,200 or so subjects contributed by 6 global collaborators. Where HLA class I and class II types were available, the types were taken from metadata supplied by the sample provider, not from assay-based typing. The prospective study material was composed of cDNA or gDNA derived from T cells, B-cell-depleted T cells, or PBMCs. A freely available public database, intended as a resource for researchers studying the immune response to SARS-CoV-2, is where the repertoires were released. Sample metadata almost always included a de-identified subject ID, COVID-19 status, age in years and sex.

TCRbeta CDR3 regions were amplified from genomic DNA by means of the immunoSEQ Assay, a bias-controlled multiplex PCR. Per the authors' processing: The number of nucleated cells in each sample was estimated by amplification of reference gene primers within the assay. Sequence reads were collapsed and filtered to measure the absolute abundance of every unique TCRbeta CDR3 rearrangement. Productive Simpson clonality was computed per sample as the square root of Simpson's diversity index over productive rearrangements. TCRdb obtained this table from immuneACCESS and retained in-frame rearrangements with V and J assigned. These tables miss some clones; where compared with another copy, unresolved V genes account for less than half of the shortfall, and the remainder is unexplained. The V and J calls and clone size come from that table; D and trimming were worked out from the DNA. Within this sample are about 93,000 clones, with about 77% of them counted one time only. The ten top clones hold around 15% of the sample.

Each collaborating institution followed its own protocols to collect whole blood in K2EDTA tubes. For TCRbeta analysis, collaborators shipped samples in one of three forms: frozen whole blood, isolated PBMCs, or DNA extracted from either of those sample types. Notes on this clone: Its antigen is currently not known. No much larger clone exists at a distance of one base, and base qualities are not known. This same CDR3 is encoded by further DNA sequences in the sample.

Overall results and qualifications from the work: The amount of clinical and demographic metadata varied by source and participant and was provided uncurated.

V lost 6 bases and J lost 2 bases, and the count of bases not matched to a germline gene is 12. Taken from the germline V gene, the CDR1 and CDR2 loops are KGHSH and LQKENI. The CDR3 sequence holds 17 residues, the cysteine and phenylalanine included. The DNA shown is the 51-base CDR3, in frame from base 1. The receptor was isolated from a human donor in a cohort sampled during active COVID-19. The specimen sequenced was peripheral blood. The chain couples TRBV18 to TRBJ1-5; a stretch of 8 junction bases matches TRBD1. The CDR3 protein sequence reads: CASSHTGGGYGNQPQHF. DNA sequence: TGTGCCAGCTCCCACACAGGGGGGGGGTATGGCAATCAGCCCCAGCATTTT.